This is a list of T cell receptor beta chains from one sample in a study of shared clonotypes between healthy human individuals. This table comes from immunoSEQ multiplex PCR, and its TCRdb copy is limited to in-frame clones, with some not included. The sample includes about 1.1 million clones, roughly 74% of them seen just once. Sequencing was performed on memory CD4+ T cells from PBMCs. The source is a man aged 18-30 years in good health. Some clones in this sample may be carry-over from other donors' samples. Each CDR3 is given with its conserved first and last residue. A D gene is named only where the DNA matches it firmly. Clone size is given for some rows only: seen once, a few or many times, or a class if the clone is expanded.

NA,once,TRBV11-3,TRBJ2-3,CASSPLSTDTQYF,TGTGCCAGCAGCCCGCTTAGCACAGATACGCAGTATTTT
NA,NA,TRBV6-1,TRBJ1-5,CASSEVYRVDQPQHF,TGTGCCAGCAGTGAAGTCTACAGGGTCGATCAGCCCCAGCATTTT
NA,NA,TRBV28,TRBJ2-1,CASSAGVGVYNEQFF,TGTGCCAGCAGCGCTGGTGTGGGGGTATACAATGAGCAGTTCTTC
TRBD1,NA,TRBV7-9,TRBJ1-2,CASSPGQGLTYGYTF,TGTGCCAGCAGCCCGGGACAGGGTCTGACCTATGGCTACACCTTC
NA,NA,TRBV5-1,TRBJ1-1,CASSLQGRNTEAFF,TGCGCCAGCAGCTTACAGGGTCGGAACACTGAAGCTTTCTTT
NA,NA,TRBV7-8,TRBJ1-1,CASSRKPGEAFF,TGTGCCAGCAGCCGGAAACCGGGAGAAGCTTTCTTT
NA,NA,TRBV28,TRBJ1-2,CASSLRPGNGYTF,TGTGCCAGCAGTTTAAGGCCCGGGAATGGCTACACCTTC
TRBD1,NA,TRBV27,TRBJ1-5,CATHPRGHGVGQPQHF,TGTGCCACTCACCCCAGGGGGCATGGCGTCGGCCAGCCCCAGCATTTT
NA,NA,TRBV28,TRBJ1-2,CATLGPNYGYTF,TGTGCCACCCTAGGGCCCAACTATGGCTACACCTTC
NA,NA,TRBV18,TRBJ1-1,CASSGLRGTEAFF,TGTGCCAGCTCAGGCTTAAGGGGAACTGAAGCTTTCTTT
NA,NA,TRBV18,TRBJ2-2,CASSTGPSNTGELFF,TGTGCCAGCTCGACGGGACCCTCGAACACCGGGGAGCTGTTTTTT
NA,once,TRBV29-1,TRBJ2-3,CSHLRLDTQYF,TGCAGCCACCTACGGCTAGATACGCAGTATTTT
NA,NA,TRBV7-9,TRBJ2-7,CASSSVAYEQYF,TGTGCCAGCAGCTCGGTGGCCTACGAGCAGTACTTC
TRBD1,NA,TRBV11-2,TRBJ1-1,CASSAPLGQENTEAFF,TGTGCCAGCAGCGCACCCCTCGGACAGGAGAACACTGAAGCTTTCTTT
NA,NA,TRBV9,TRBJ2-1,CASSVGVKGINEQFF,TGTGCCAGCAGCGTAGGGGTAAAAGGAATCAATGAGCAGTTCTTC
NA,NA,TRBV9,TRBJ1-2,CASSGDTSTNYGYTF,TGTGCCAGCTCCGGGGACACCTCTACTAACTATGGCTACACCTTC
NA,NA,TRBV19,TRBJ2-5,CASSSQGYQETQYF,TGTGCCAGTAGTTCCCAGGGGTACCAAGAGACCCAGTACTTC
NA,NA,TRBV2,TRBJ1-1,CASEWTAEAFF,TGTGCCAGCGAATGGACAGCTGAAGCTTTCTTT
NA,many,TRBV5-1,TRBJ1-1,CASSLGGLNTEAFF,TGCGCCAGCAGCTTGGGTGGCCTGAACACTGAAGCTTTCTTT
NA,NA,TRBV28,TRBJ1-2,CASSSAGTTNYGYTF,TGTGCCAGCAGTTCAGCCGGGACAACTAACTATGGCTACACCTTC
TRBD1,once,TRBV5-1,TRBJ1-2,CASSLRQGGSYGYTF,TGCGCCAGCAGCCTAAGACAGGGGGGGAGCTATGGCTACACCTTC